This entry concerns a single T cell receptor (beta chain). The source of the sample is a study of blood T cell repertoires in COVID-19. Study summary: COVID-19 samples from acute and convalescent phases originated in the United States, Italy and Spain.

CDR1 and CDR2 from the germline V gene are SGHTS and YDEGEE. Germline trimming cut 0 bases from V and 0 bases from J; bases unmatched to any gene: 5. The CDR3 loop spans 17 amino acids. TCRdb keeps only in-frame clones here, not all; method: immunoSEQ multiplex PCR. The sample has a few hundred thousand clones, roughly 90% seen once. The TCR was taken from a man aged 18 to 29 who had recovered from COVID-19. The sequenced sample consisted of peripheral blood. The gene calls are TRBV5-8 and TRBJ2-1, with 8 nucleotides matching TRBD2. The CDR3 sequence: CASSLGAGVSSYNEQFF. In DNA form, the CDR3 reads TGTGCCAGCAGCTTGGGAGCGGGGGTGAGCTCCTACAATGAGCAGTTCTTC.